The 32 T cell receptor beta chains below come from one sample, sequenced in a study of early T cells in non-severe SARS-CoV-2 infection. TCRdb itself ran the 5' RACE reads through MiXCR, one entry per CDR3 protein. The data show roughly 76,000 distinct CDR3 sequences, less than 15% seen once. Sequenced material: whole blood. These receptors were obtained from an adult who was a healthcare worker with PCR-confirmed SARS-CoV-2 infection or an uninfected control (not recorded which).

This clonotype was counted ten times or more. V and J are TRBV20-1 and TRBJ1-5; D unresolved. In germline, CDR1 is DFQATT, CDR2 SNEGSKA (reference sequence). Trimming stripped 0 bases from V and 1 base from J, with 7 bases between. The CDR3 spans 14 residues. CDR3 loop: CSAREPGSNQPQHF. The CDR3 nucleotides read TGCAGTGCTAGAGAGCCGGGAAGCAATCAGCCCCAGCATTTT.

This clonotype has ten or more counts. The genes are TRBV6-6 and TRBJ2-1; D remains ambiguous. V shed 4 bases and J shed 3 bases, with 10 bases lying between them. CDR3 length: 14 amino acids. The germline V gene has CDR1 MNHNY and CDR2 SVGAGI (reference sequence). As DNA, the CDR3 is TGTGCCAGCAGTTTTGGCGAGTACTACAATGAGCAGTTCTTC. Amino acids: CASSFGEYYNEQFF.

This clonotype was counted at least ten times. This chain links TRBV11-2 with TRBJ2-2; 9 bases line up with TRBD2. The V gene end was trimmed by 2 bases and the J gene end by 3 bases; junction bases not matched to a gene: 7. Germline V gives CDR1 SGHAT, CDR2 FQNNGV. CDR3 size: 17 residues. CDR3 protein: CASSLRASGMYTGELFF. The CDR3 DNA reads TGTGCCAGCAGCTTAAGGGCTAGCGGGATGTACACCGGGGAGCTGTTTTTT.

This clonotype occurred many times. The chain employs TRBV28 and TRBJ2-4; TRBD1 might be the D (5 bases). This CDR3 is built from 16 residues. In germline, CDR1 is MDHEN, CDR2 SYDVKM. The V end lost 4 bases, the J end lost 0 bases, and 13 bases lay between the germline ends. The chain's CDR3 is CASSSRVQGAKNIQYF. The CDR3 DNA is TGTGCCAGCAGTTCACGAGTCCAGGGAGCCAAAAACATTCAGTACTTC.

The chain links TRBV5-1 to TRBJ2-7; 8 bases align to TRBD2. This CDR3 contains 16 residues. CDR1 and CDR2 (germline): SGHRS, YFSETQ. Losses at the gene ends were 2 bases for V and 3 bases for J; bases not matched to a gene: 10. The CDR3 reads CASSLLLAVGDYEQYF. The CDR3, as DNA: TGCGCCAGCAGCTTACTACTAGCGGTTGGGGACTACGAGCAGTACTTC.

The rearrangement joins TRBV10-3 to TRBJ2-7; TRBD1 or TRBD2 may be the D gene (5 bases each). The CDR3 is made up of 16 amino acids. Deletions cut 2 bases from V and 3 bases from J, with 17 bases between. Per germline, CDR1 ENHRY and CDR2 SYGVKD. The CDR3 here is CAISEGGSGPGYEQYF. Written as DNA, the CDR3 is TGTGCCATCAGTGAGGGGGGATCGGGCCCCGGCTACGAGCAGTACTTC.

In its sample, this clonotype was seen a few times. The rearrangement joins TRBV20-1 to TRBJ2-7; D not certain. Germline CDR1 is DFQATT and CDR2 is SNEGSKA (reference sequence). The CDR3 covers 13 residues. Trimming cost V 6 bases and J 0 bases, with 12 bases left between them. The CDR3 loop reads CSAPTPASYEQYF. In DNA, the CDR3 is TGCAGTGCCCCGACACCTGCCTCCTACGAGCAGTACTTC.

The V gene is TRBV20-1, the J gene TRBJ2-3; 10 nucleotides agree with TRBD2. V lost 6 bases and J lost 2; bases outside the gene matches: 8. The V gene's germline CDR1 is DFQATT and CDR2 SNEGSKA (reference sequence). The CDR3 spans 15 residues. The CDR3 coding sequence is TGCAGTGCCCGAGGGACTAGCGCCAACACAGATACGCAGTATTTT. Translated: CSARGTSANTDTQYF.

This clonotype appeared a few times. This chain uses TRBV7-8 with TRBJ2-6; D might be TRBD1 (5 bases). Germline V gives CDR1 SGHVS, CDR2 FQNEAQ. This CDR3 contains 17 residues. Trimming pared 6 bases from V and 1 base from J, leaving 16 bases between. The CDR3 reads CASRATRATSGANVLTF. CDR3 nucleotide sequence: TGTGCCAGCAGAGCGACCAGGGCTACGTCTGGGGCCAACGTCCTGACTTTC.

This clonotype has at least ten counts. The chain combines TRBV5-8 with TRBJ2-1, with TRBD1 as a possible D gene (5 bases). V was clipped by 6 bases and J by 6 bases, with 19 bases between them. The CDR3 contains 15 residues. In germline, CDR1 is SGHTS, CDR2 YDEGEE. CDR3 amino acids: CASNPQGLFLNEQFF. CDR3 DNA sequence: TGTGCCAGCAACCCCCAGGGCCTCTTCCTCAATGAGCAGTTCTTC.

This sequence joins TRBV28 and TRBJ2-1, with 8 positions matching TRBD2. Germline V gene lookup returns CDR1 MDHEN and CDR2 SYDVKM. V shed 6 bases and J 9 bases; nucleotides not matched to a gene: 13. CDR3 length: 15 residues. The chain's CDR3 is CASRAEAGGGSEQFF. DNA of the CDR3: TGTGCCAGCAGGGCTGAGGCGGGAGGAGGGAGTGAGCAGTTCTTC.

As for this clonotype: Given a much more abundant clone one base away, this may be a read error. This chain joins TRBV6-1 and TRBJ2-6; 9 bases agree with TRBD1. V was clipped by 6 bases and J by 4 bases; unmatched bases: 4. This CDR3 comprises 15 residues. The germline V gene has CDR1 MNHNS and CDR2 SASEGT. The chain's CDR3 is CASRGTGSGANVLTF. The CDR3 DNA reads TGTGCCAGCAGGGGGACAGGGAGCGGGGCCAACGTCCTGACTTTC.

This clonotype was observed a few times. The chain is built from TRBV20-1 and TRBJ1-5; D gene unclear. V was trimmed by 6 bases and J by 0 bases, leaving 15 bases between them. This CDR3 comprises 15 residues. CDR1 is DFQATT and CDR2 is SNEGSKA in the germline V gene (reference sequence). In DNA, the CDR3 is TGCAGTGCCGGCGGCGACACTTATAGCAATCAGCCCCAGCATTTT. Residues: CSAGGDTYSNQPQHF.

This clonotype was picked up many times. The V and J genes are TRBV7-6 and TRBJ2-5; 10 bases match TRBD2. The V gene's germline CDR1 is SGHVS and CDR2 FNYEAQ. The CDR3 extends over 18 amino acids. V lost 2 bases, J lost 5 bases, and 14 bases stayed unmatched. CDR3 nucleotides: TGTGCCAGCAGCTTATATGCTAGCGGGAGTAAGTTTGGCGAGACCCAGTACTTC. Translated, it gives CASSLYASGSKFGETQYF.

The chain is built from TRBV7-2 and TRBJ2-4; D gene uncertain. The CDR3 totals 17 residues. V was clipped by 1 base and J by 0 bases, with 13 bases between them. The germline V gene has CDR1 SGHTA and CDR2 FQGNSA. The CDR3 DNA sequence: TGTGCCAGCAGCTTAGAATCGAACTTTATAGCCAAAAACATTCAGTACTTC. The encoded protein is CASSLESNFIAKNIQYF.

A few counts support this clonotype. The rearrangement joins TRBV27 to TRBJ2-1; no clear D. Germline CDR1 is MNHEY and CDR2 is SMNVEV (reference sequence). The CDR3 has 16 amino acids. V was shortened by 1 base and J by 1 base, with 11 bases between the two germline ends. CDR3 protein: CASSLLLASSYNEQFF. Written as DNA, the CDR3 is TGTGCCAGCAGTTTATTACTGGCCTCGTCCTACAATGAGCAGTTCTTC.

A note on this clonotype: Since a much larger clone is just one base distant, this may be a read error. The V gene is TRBV19, the J gene TRBJ1-5; TRBD1 aligns across 8 bases. This CDR3 has 16 residues. Germline-derived CDR1 and CDR2 are LNHDA and SQIVND (reference sequence). CDR3 protein: CVSTLRTGYSNQPQHF. CDR3 bases: TGTGTCAGTACCTTAAGGACAGGGTATAGCAATCAGCCCCAGCATTTT.

J is TRBJ2-3 and V is TRBV20-1; D possibly corresponds to TRBD2 (5 bases). Germline CDR1 DFQATT, CDR2 SNEGSKA (reference sequence). V was cut by 0 bases and J by 5 bases, with 6 bases left in between. The CDR3 length is 12 residues. The CDR3 region has the DNA TGCAGTGCTAGAGATCGGGGAGATACGCAGTATTTT. This encodes CSARDRGDTQYF.

This clonotype was observed a handful of times. The J gene is TRBJ2-7, the V gene TRBV6-4, with D maybe TRBD1 (6 bases). The V gene lost 6 bases and the J gene lost 4 bases, with 13 bases spanning the gap. CDR1 is MRHNA, CDR2 SNTAGT, per germline. This CDR3 region has 13 residues. This CDR3 reads CASRQGRMYEQYF. The DNA for the CDR3 is TGTGCCAGCAGACAGGGCCGGATGTACGAGCAGTACTTC.

This clonotype rates as medium-sized. The rearrangement uses TRBV21-1 and TRBJ2-5; the table's D call, TRBD1, was not checked against the DNA. TRBV21-1 is termed a pseudogene. CDR3 length: 16 residues. The CDR3 loop reads CASIGPRGSYQETQYF. DNA of the CDR3: TGTGCCAGCATAGGACCCAGGGGGTCTTATCAAGAGACCCAGTACTTC.

This clonotype appeared once. J is TRBJ2-5 and V is TRBV11-2; D is possibly TRBD2 (7 bases). Germline V gene lookup returns CDR1 SGHAT and CDR2 FQNNGV. CDR3 size: 16 residues. V gave up 4 bases and J gave up 1 base, with 16 bases separating them. CDR3 nucleotide sequence: TGTGCCAGCAGCTCGATCTGGGGAGGGGGCCAAGAGACCCAGTACTTC. Translated, it gives CASSSIWGGGQETQYF.

This clonotype was found many times. This chain connects TRBV5-5 to TRBJ2-3; 7 nucleotides line up with TRBD2. Germline V gene lookup returns CDR1 SGHKS and CDR2 YYEKEE (reference sequence). After removal of 0 bases from V and 4 bases from J, the junction contained 2 bases not matched to a gene. The CDR3 runs 14 residues. For the CDR3, the DNA is TGTGCCAGCAGCTTGGGACGGGGGGCAGATACGCAGTATTTT. It translates to CASSLGRGADTQYF.

This clonotype was observed many times. The V gene is TRBV5-1, the J gene TRBJ2-1, with 9 bases aligning to TRBD2. Trimming at V came to 0 bases and at J to 1 base, leaving 2 bases not matched to a gene. In germline, CDR1 is SGHRS, CDR2 YFSETQ. The CDR3 length is 16 residues. The CDR3 DNA reads as TGCGCCAGCAGCTTGGGGGCGGGAGGGTCCTACAATGAGCAGTTCTTC. It encodes CASSLGAGGSYNEQFF.

This clonotype has only a few counts. This chain uses TRBV30 with TRBJ2-7; a weak D match, TRBD1 (6 bases). Germline V CDR1 and CDR2: GTSNPN, SVGIG (reference sequence). This CDR3 is 16 amino acids long. Trimming took off 2 bases at V and 0 bases at J, with 17 bases between the two ends. The CDR3 bases are TGTGCCTGGAGTCCCCTGGGTTTAGGGGGCTCCTACGAGCAGTACTTC. Amino acid sequence: CAWSPLGLGGSYEQYF.

This clonotype was observed a few times. CDR3 in DNA: TGCAGTGCTAGAGGGCTCGGGATCGGCTACGAGCAGTACTTC. It yields the protein CSARGLGIGYEQYF. This chain uses TRBV20-1 with TRBJ2-7, with D perhaps matching TRBD2 (5 bases). The germline V gene has CDR1 DFQATT and CDR2 SNEGSKA (reference sequence). V lost 1 base, J lost 3 bases, and 13 bases lay in between. The CDR3 runs to 14 residues.

V usage is TRBV9 and J usage is TRBJ2-1; D might be TRBD2 (6 bases). This CDR3 has 13 amino acids. The germline CDR1 and CDR2 sequences are SGDLS and YYNGEE. The V gene lost 1 base and the J gene lost 9 bases, with 11 bases spanning the gap. CDR3 residues: CASSVILRGEQFF. In DNA, the CDR3 is TGTGCCAGCAGCGTAATTTTGCGGGGTGAGCAGTTCTTC.

This clonotype was seen only a few times. The genes are TRBV19 and TRBJ2-1, with D possibly being TRBD2 (6 bases). The germline gives CDR1 LNHDA, CDR2 SQIVND (reference sequence). The V end lost 10 bases, the J end lost 3 bases, and 22 bases lay between the germline ends. This CDR3 region has 16 residues. This chain's CDR3 is CATSGAAARYYNEQFF. DNA of the CDR3: TGTGCCACCTCGGGAGCGGCCGCGAGATACTACAATGAGCAGTTCTTC.

The J gene is TRBJ1-2, the V gene TRBV28; no clear D. V was trimmed by 6 bases and J by 5 bases, leaving 13 bases between them. Germline CDR1 and CDR2: MDHEN and SYDVKM. There are 13 residues in the CDR3. CDR3 sequence (DNA): TGTGCCAGCAGGGTAGCCGCGGAATATGGCTACACCTTC. It codes for CASRVAAEYGYTF.

This clonotype has at least ten counts. The rearrangement links TRBV18 to TRBJ2-7, with 7 bases that match TRBD2. This CDR3 is 14 amino acids long. The junction had 6 bases not matched to a gene; V was cut back by 0 bases and J by 7 bases. In germline, CDR1 is KGHSH, CDR2 LQKENI. For the CDR3, the DNA is TGTGCCAGCTCACCACCCTCAAGCGGGAAGGAGCAGTACTTC. This gives the protein CASSPPSSGKEQYF.

In its sample, this clonotype was seen many times. This sequence joins TRBV27 and TRBJ2-7; D could derive from TRBD1 or TRBD2 (5 bases each). Trimming stripped 2 bases from V and 1 base from J, with 12 bases between. CDR1 is MNHEY, CDR2 SMNVEV, per germline (reference sequence). The CDR3 is 15 residues long. The chain's CDR3 is CASSLRGTFSYEQYF. The CDR3 nucleotides read TGTGCCAGCAGTTTAAGAGGGACCTTTTCCTACGAGCAGTACTTC.

This clonotype has only a few counts. This chain joins TRBV24-1 and TRBJ2-3; no clear D gene. The germline V gene encodes CDR1 KGHDR and CDR2 SFDVKD. The CDR3 has 14 residues. V was clipped by 3 bases and J by 3 bases, with 9 bases between them. CDR3 DNA: TGTGCCACCAGTGATATCTACCGGACAGATACGCAGTATTTT. Its protein product is CATSDIYRTDTQYF.

This clonotype has a handful of counts. The J gene is TRBJ1-3, the V gene TRBV5-1; no clear D. The CDR3 has 15 residues. V lost 0 bases to trimming and J lost 0 bases, with 7 bases between them. CDR1 SGHRS and CDR2 YFSETQ come from the germline V gene. CDR3 residues: CASSLGASSGNTIYF. The CDR3 DNA reads as TGCGCCAGCAGCTTGGGGGCCAGCTCTGGAAACACCATATATTTT. The variable domain in full, with the rest retrieved from reference TRBV5-1 and TRBJ1-3, is KAGVTQTPRYLIKTRGQQVTLSCSPISGHRSVSWYQQTPGQGLQFLFEYFSETQRNKGNFPGRFSGRQFSNSRSEMNVSTLELGDSALYLCASSLGASSGNTIYFGEGSWLTVV.